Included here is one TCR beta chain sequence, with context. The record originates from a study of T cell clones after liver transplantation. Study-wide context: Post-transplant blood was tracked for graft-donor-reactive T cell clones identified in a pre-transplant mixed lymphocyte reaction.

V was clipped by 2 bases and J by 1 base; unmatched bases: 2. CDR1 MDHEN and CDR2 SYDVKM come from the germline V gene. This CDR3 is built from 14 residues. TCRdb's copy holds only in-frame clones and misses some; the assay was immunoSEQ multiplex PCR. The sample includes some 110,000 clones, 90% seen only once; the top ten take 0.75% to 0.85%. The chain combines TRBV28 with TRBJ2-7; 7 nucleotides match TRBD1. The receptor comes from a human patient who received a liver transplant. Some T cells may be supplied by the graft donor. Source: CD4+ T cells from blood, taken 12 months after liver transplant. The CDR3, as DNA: TGTGCCAGCAGTTTAGAGGGACAGTCCTACGAGCAGTACTTC. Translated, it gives CASSLEGQSYEQYF.